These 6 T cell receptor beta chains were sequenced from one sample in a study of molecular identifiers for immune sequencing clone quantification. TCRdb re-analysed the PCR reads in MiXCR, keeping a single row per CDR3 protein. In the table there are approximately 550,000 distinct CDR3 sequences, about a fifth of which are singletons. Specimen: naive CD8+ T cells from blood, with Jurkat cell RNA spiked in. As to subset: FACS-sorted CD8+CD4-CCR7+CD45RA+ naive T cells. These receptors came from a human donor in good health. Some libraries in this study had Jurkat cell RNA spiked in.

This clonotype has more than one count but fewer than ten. CDR3 amino acids: CASSSGFDYGYTF. CDR3 DNA: TGTGCCAGCAGCTCCGGTTTTGACTATGGCTACACCTTC. V is TRBV7-2 and J is TRBJ1-2; D gene unclear. CDR1 and CDR2 (germline): SGHTA, FQGNSA. The CDR3 loop spans 13 amino acids. The V and J ends lost 4 bases and 3 bases respectively, with 9 bases between them.

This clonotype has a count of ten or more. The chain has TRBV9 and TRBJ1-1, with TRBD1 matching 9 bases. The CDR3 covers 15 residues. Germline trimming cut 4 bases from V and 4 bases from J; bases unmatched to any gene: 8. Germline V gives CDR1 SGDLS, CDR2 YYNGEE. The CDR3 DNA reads TGTGCCAGCAGCCCAACAGGGGGCCGTGGCACTGAAGCTTTCTTT. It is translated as CASSPTGGRGTEAFF.

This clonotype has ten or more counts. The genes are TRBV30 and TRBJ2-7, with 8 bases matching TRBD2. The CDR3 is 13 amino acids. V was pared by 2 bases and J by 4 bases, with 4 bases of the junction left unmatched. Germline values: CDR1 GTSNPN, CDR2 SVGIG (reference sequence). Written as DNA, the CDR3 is TGTGCCTGGAGTCCGAGCGGGAGTTACGAGCAGTACTTC. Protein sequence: CAWSPSGSYEQYF.

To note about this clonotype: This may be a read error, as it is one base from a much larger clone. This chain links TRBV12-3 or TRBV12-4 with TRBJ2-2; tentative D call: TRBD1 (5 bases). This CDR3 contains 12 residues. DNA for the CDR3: TGTGCCAGCAGCCAAACAGGATTGGAGCTGCTTTTT. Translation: CASSQTGLELLF.

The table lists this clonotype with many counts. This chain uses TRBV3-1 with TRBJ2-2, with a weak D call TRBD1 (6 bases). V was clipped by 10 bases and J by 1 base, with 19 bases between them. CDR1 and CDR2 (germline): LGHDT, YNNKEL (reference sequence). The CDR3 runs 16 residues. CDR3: CATRHHGTQNTGELFF. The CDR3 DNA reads TGTGCCACCCGACACCACGGGACACAGAACACCGGGGAGCTGTTTTTT.

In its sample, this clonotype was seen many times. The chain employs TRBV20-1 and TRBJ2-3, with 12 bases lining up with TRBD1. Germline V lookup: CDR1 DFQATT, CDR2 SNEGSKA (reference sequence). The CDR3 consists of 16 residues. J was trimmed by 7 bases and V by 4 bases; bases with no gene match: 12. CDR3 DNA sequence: TGCAGTGCTAACCGACCGGGACAGGGGGCTCTGAATACGCAGTATTTT. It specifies CSANRPGQGALNTQYF.